What follows is one T cell receptor (beta chain) and its context. As yet, its antigen is unknown. The CDR3 has 18 residues. Trimming stripped 0 bases from V and 0 bases from J, with 16 bases between. Per the germline V gene, CDR1 is SGHAT and CDR2 is FQDESV (reference sequence). This sample is drawn from a study of cytomegalovirus exposure and HLA in healthy donors. Study-wide background: Prior work identified around 120 million unique TCR beta sequences in 150 million to 200 million T cells. Findings of the study overall: Most sequenced TCRs were rare (though some public TCRs occurred in many donors). Of the V segments, some could not be distinguished, including TRBV6-2 and TRBV6-3, and were excluded.

The PCR used 60 Vbeta and 13 Jbeta primers. TCRdb keeps only in-frame clones here, not all; method: immunoSEQ multiplex PCR. The sample includes under 200,000 clones, approximately 77% of them seen just once. Among the donors, all were healthy bone marrow donors. The receptor was isolated from a male donor in good health and CMV-seronegative. This chain links TRBV11-1 with TRBJ2-3; tentatively, D is TRBD2 (5 bases). The sequenced sample was PBMCs. DNA of the CDR3: TGTGCCAGCAGCTTAGCGGGGAGAGAGCGACCTAGCACAGATACGCAGTATTTT. Translation: CASSLAGRERPSTDTQYF.